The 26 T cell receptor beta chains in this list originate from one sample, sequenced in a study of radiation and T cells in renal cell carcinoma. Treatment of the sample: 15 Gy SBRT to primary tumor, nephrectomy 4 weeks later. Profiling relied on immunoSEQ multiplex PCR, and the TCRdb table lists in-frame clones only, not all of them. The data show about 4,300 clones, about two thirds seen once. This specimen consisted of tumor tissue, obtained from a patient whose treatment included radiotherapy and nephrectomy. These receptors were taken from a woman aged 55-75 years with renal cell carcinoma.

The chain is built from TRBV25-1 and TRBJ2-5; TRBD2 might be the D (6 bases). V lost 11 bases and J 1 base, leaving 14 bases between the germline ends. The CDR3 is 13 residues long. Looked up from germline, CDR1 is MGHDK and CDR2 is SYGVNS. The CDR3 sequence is CASERGGQETQYF. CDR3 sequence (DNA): TGTGCCTCCGAGAGGGGAGGCCAAGAGACCCAGTACTTC.

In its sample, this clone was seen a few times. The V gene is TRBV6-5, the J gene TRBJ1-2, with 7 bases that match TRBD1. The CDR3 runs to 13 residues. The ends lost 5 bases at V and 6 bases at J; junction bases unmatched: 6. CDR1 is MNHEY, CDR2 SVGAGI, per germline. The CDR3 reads CASSRDRVNGYTF. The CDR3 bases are TGTGCCAGCAGTAGAGACAGGGTAAATGGCTACACCTTC.

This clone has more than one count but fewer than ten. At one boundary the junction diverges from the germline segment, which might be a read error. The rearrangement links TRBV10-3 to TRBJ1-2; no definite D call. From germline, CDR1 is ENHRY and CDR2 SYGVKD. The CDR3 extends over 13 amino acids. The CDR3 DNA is TGTGCCAGCAGTTACGGCGGGGTCGGCGGCTACACCTTC. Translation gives CASSYGGVGGYTF.

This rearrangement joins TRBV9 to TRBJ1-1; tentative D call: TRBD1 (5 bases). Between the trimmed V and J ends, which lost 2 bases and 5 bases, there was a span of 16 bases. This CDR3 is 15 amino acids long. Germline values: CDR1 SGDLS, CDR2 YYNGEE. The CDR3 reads CASSVTEGYWTEAFF. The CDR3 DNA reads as TGTGCCAGCAGCGTCACAGAGGGGTATTGGACTGAAGCTTTCTTT.

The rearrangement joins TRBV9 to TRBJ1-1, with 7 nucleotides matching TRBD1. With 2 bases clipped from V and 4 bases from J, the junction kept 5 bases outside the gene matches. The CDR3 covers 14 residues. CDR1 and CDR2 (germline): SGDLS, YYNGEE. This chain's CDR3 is CASSVQQGVTEAFF. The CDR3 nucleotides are TGTGCCAGCAGCGTCCAGCAGGGGGTCACTGAAGCTTTCTTT.

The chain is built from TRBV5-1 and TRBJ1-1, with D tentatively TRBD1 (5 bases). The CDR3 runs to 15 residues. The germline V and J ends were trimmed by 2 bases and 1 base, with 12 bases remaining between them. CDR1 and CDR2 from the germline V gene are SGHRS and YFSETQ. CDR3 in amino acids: CASSLNGGPNTEAFF. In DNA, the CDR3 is TGCGCCAGCAGCTTAAACGGGGGACCGAACACTGAAGCTTTCTTT.

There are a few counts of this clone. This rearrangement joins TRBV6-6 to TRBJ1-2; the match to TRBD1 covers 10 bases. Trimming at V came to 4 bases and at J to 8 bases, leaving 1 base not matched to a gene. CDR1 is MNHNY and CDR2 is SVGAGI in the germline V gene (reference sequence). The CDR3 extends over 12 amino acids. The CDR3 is CASSLTGGGYTF. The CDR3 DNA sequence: TGTGCCAGCAGTTTGACAGGGGGCGGCTACACCTTC.

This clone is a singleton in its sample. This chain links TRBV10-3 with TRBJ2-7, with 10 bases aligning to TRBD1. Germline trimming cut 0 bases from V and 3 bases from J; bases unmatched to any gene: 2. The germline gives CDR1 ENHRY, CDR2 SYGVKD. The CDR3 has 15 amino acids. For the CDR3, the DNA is TGTGCCATCAGTGAGTCGACAGGGGGCAGCTACGAGCAGTACTTC. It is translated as CAISESTGGSYEQYF.

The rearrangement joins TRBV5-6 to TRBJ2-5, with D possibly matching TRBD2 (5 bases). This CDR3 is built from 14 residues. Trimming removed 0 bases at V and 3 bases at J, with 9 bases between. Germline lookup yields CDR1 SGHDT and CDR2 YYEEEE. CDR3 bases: TGTGCCAGCAGCTTGGCCGGAGGAAAAGAGACCCAGTACTTC. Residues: CASSLAGGKETQYF. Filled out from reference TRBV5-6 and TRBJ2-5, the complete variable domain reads DAGVTQSPTHLIKTRGQQVTLRCSPKSGHDTVSWYQQALGQGPQFIFQYYEEEERQRGNFPDRFSGHQFPNYSSELNVNALLLGDSALYLCASSLAGGKETQYFGPGTRLLVL.

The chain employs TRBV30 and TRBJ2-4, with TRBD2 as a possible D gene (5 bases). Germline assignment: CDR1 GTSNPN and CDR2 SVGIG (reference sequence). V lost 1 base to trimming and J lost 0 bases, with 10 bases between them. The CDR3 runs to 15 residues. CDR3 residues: CAWSGTVLAKNIQYF. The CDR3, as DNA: TGTGCCTGGAGTGGGACTGTACTAGCCAAAAACATTCAGTACTTC. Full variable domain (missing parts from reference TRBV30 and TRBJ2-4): SQTIHQWPATLVQPVGSPLSLECTVEGTSNPNLYWYRQAAGRGLQLLFYSVGIGQISSEVPQNLSASRPQDRQFILSSKKLLLSDSGFYLCAWSGTVLAKNIQYFGAGTRLSVL.

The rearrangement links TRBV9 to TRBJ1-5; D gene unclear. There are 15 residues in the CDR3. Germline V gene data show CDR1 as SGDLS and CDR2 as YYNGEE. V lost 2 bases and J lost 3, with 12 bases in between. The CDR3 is CASSVSWQNNQPQHF. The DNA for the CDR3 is TGTGCCAGCAGCGTCTCTTGGCAGAACAATCAGCCCCAGCATTTT.

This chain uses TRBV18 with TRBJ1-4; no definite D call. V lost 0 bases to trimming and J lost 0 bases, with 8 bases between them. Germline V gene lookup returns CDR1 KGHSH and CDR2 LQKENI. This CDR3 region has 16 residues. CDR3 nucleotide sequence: TGTGCCAGCTCACCACCCCTGCCTGCAACTAATGAAAAACTGTTTTTT. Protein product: CASSPPLPATNEKLFF.

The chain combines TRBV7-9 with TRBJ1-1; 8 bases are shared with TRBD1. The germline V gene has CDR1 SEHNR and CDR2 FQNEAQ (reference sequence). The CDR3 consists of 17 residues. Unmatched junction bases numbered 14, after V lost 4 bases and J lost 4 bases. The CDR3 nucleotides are TGTGCCAGCAGCTCACATGATAACAGGGGGTTCGGCACTGAAGCTTTCTTT. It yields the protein CASSSHDNRGFGTEAFF.

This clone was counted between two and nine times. In DNA, the CDR3 is TGTGCCAGCAGCTCGGAGGGAGGCTATGGCTACACCTTC. Translating gives CASSSEGGYGYTF. This chain joins TRBV4-2 and TRBJ1-2, with D uncertain. CDR3 length: 13 amino acids. V lost 5 bases and J lost 4, with 11 bases in between. Germline V CDR1 and CDR2: LGHNA, YNFKEQ.

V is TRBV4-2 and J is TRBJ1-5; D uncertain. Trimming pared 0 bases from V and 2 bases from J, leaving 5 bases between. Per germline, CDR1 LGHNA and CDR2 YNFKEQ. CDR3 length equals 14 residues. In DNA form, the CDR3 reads TGTGCCAGCAGCCAAGATGGAGGCAATCAGCCCCAGCATTTT. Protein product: CASSQDGGNQPQHF.

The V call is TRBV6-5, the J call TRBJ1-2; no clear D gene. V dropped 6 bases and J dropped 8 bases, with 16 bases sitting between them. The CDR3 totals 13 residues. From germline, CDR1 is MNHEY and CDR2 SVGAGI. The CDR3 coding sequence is TGTGCCAGCAGCCTTGGACGGAGAGGAGGCTACACCTTC. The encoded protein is CASSLGRRGGYTF.

The CDR3 DNA sequence: TGTGCCAGCAGTTTATCGGGGGGGTCCCGCACAGATACGCAGTATTTT. This codes for CASSLSGGSRTDTQYF. The gene calls are TRBV27 and TRBJ2-3, with 7 bases matching TRBD2. Germline assignment: CDR1 MNHEY and CDR2 SMNVEV (reference sequence). V shed 0 bases and J 1 base; nucleotides not matched to a gene: 4. The CDR3 spans 16 residues.

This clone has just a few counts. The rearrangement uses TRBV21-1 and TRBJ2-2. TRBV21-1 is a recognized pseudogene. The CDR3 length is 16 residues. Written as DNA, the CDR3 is TGTGCCAGCAGCAGTGGGGTAGGGTCGAACACCGGGGAGCTGTTTTTT. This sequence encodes CASSSGVGSNTGELFF.

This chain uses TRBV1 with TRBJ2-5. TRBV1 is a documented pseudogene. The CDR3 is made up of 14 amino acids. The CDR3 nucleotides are TGCACCAGCAGCCAAGTCCGGGCTCAAGAGACCCAGTACTTC. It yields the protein CTSSQVRAQETQYF.

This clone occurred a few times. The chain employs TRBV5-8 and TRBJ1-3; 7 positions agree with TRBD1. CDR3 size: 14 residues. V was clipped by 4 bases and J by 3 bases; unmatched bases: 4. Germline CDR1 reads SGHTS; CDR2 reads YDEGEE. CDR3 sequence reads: CASSPGQNGNTIYF. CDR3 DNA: TGTGCCAGCAGCCCGGGACAGAATGGAAACACCATATATTTT.

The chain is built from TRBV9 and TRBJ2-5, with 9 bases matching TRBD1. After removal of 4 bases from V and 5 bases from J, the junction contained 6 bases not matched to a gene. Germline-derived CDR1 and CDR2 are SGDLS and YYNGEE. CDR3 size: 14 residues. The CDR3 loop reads CASSPTGGSETQYF. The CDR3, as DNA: TGTGCCAGCAGCCCCACAGGGGGCAGCGAGACCCAGTACTTC.

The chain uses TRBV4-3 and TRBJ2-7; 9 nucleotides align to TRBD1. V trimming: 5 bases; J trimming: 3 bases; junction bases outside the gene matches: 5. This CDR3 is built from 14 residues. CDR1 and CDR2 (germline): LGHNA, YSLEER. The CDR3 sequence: CASSLTGQGYEQYF. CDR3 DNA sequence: TGCGCCAGCAGCTTAACGGGACAGGGCTACGAGCAGTACTTC.

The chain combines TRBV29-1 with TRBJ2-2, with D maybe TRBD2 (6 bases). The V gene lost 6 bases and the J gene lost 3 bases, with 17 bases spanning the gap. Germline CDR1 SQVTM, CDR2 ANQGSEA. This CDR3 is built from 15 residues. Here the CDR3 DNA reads TGCAGCGTGGGCGGCGCTAGCGCGGACACCGGGGAGCTGTTTTTT. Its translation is CSVGGASADTGELFF.

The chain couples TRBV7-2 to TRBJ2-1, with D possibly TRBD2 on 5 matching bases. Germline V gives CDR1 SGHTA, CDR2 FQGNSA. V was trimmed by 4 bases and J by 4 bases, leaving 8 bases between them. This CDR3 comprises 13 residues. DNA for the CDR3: TGTGCCAGCAGCTGGCAGCGGTACAATGAGCAGTTCTTC. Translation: CASSWQRYNEQFF.

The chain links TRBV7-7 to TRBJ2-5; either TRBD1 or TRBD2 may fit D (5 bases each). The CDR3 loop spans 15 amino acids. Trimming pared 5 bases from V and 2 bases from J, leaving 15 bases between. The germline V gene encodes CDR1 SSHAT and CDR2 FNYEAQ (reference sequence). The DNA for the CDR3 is TGTGCCAGCAGCACCCGCTTGGGACCTCAAGAGACCCAGTACTTC. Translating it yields CASSTRLGPQETQYF.

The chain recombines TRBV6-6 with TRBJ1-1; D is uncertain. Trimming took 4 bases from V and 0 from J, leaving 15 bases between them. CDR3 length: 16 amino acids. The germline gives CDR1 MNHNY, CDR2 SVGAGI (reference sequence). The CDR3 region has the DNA TGTGCCAGCAGTTCTGACCCAGTACGAATGAACACTGAAGCTTTCTTT. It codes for CASSSDPVRMNTEAFF.